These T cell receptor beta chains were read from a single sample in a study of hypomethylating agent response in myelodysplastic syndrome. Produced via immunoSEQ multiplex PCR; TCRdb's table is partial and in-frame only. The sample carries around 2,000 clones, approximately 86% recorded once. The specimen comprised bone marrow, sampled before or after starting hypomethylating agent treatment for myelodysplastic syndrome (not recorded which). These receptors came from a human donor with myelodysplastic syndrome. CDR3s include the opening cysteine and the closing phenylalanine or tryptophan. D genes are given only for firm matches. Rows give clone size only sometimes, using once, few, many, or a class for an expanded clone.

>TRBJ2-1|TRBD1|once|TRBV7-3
CASSTGQAGRDEQFF
TGTGCCAGCAGCACGGGACAGGCCGGGCGTGATGAGCAGTTCTTC
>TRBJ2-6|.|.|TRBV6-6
CASSPDGTSRANVLTF
TGCGCCAGCAGTCCAGATGGCACTAGTCGGGCCAACGTCCTGACTTTC
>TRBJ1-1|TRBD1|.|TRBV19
CASTGTGVLNTEAFF
TGTGCCAGTACGGGGACAGGGGTCTTGAACACTGAAGCTTTCTTT
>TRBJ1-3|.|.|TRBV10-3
CATSGGLGNTIYF
TGTGCCACCTCCGGGGGCCTTGGAAACACCATATATTTT
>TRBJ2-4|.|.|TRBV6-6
CASSYSRVAKNIQYF
TGTGCCAGCAGTTACTCACGGGTAGCCAAAAACATTCAGTACTTC
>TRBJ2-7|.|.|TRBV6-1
CASREGSLDEQYF
TGTGCCAGCAGGGAGGGCTCCCTCGACGAGCAGTACTTC
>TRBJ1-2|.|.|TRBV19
CASNDGSANYGYTF
TGTGCCAGTAACGACGGATCGGCTAACTATGGCTACACCTTC
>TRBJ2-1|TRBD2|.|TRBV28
CASSPSGTSGRARSSYNEQFF
TGTGCCAGCAGTCCCTCTGGGACTAGCGGGAGGGCCCGGAGCTCCTACAATGAGCAGTTCTTC
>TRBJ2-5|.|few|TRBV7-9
CASSGRTLQETQYF
TGTGCCAGCAGCGGAAGGACTTTACAAGAGACCCAGTACTTC
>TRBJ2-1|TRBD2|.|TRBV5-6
CASAWTSGPYNEQFF
TGTGCCAGCGCCTGGACTAGCGGACCCTACAATGAGCAGTTCTTC
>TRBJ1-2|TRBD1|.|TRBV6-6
CASRLDRVYGYTF
TGTGCCAGCCGGTTGGACAGGGTTTATGGCTACACCTTC
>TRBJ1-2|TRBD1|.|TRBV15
CATSRLDRGRGYTF
TGTGCCACCAGCAGGCTAGACAGGGGCCGGGGCTACACCTTC
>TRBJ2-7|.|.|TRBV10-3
CAISERVNYEQYF
TGTGCCATCAGTGAGCGGGTTAACTACGAGCAGTACTTC
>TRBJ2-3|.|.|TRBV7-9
CASRPPGSGDTQYF
TGTGCCAGCAGGCCCCCGGGGTCCGGGGATACGCAGTATTTT
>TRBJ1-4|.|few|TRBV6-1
CASSESSSATNEKLFF
TGTGCCAGCAGTGAAAGCAGTAGTGCAACTAATGAAAAACTGTTTTTT
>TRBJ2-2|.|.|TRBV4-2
CASSQDLLEDAGELFF
TGTGCCAGCAGCCAAGACCTCCTAGAGGACGCCGGGGAGCTGTTTTTT
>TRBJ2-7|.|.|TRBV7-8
CASSVGSLKEQYF
TGTGCCAGCAGCGTAGGTTCACTTAAGGAGCAGTACTTC
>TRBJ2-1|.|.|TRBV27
CAAGDSFAYNEQFF
TGTGCGGCGGGCGACTCTTTCGCCTACAATGAGCAGTTCTTC
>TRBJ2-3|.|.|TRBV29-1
CVASAGINTQYF
TGCGTCGCCTCGGCAGGGATAAATACGCAGTATTTT
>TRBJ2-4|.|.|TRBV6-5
CASSYSREWVNIQYF
TGTGCCAGCAGTTACTCTAGGGAGTGGGTAAACATTCAGTACTTC
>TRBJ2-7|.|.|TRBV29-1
CSVNSGTPGHEQYF
TGCAGCGTGAACTCCGGGACCCCAGGCCACGAGCAGTACTTC
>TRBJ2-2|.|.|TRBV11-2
CASSFRPNTGELFF
TGTGCCAGCAGCTTCCGTCCGAACACCGGGGAGCTGTTTTTT
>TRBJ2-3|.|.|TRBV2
CATRTDTQYF
TGTGCCACCCGCACAGATACGCAGTATTTT
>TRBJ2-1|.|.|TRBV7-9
CASSLQGAVSEQFF
TGTGCCAGCAGCTTACAGGGCGCGGTCAGTGAGCAGTTCTTC
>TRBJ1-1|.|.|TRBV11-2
CASSLVWGAKRTEAFF
TGTGCCAGCAGCTTAGTCTGGGGGGCAAAGAGGACTGAAGCTTTCTTT
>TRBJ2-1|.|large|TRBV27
CASSLSEIGGEQFF
TGTGCCAGCAGTTTATCGGAGATCGGCGGCGAGCAGTTCTTC
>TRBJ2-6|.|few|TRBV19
CASSESGTVFHSGANVLTF
TGTGCCAGTAGCGAGTCCGGGACGGTATTTCACTCTGGGGCCAACGTCCTGACTTTC
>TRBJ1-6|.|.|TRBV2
CASISRTRDASSSYNSPLHF
TGTGCCAGCATTTCACGGACCCGGGACGCCTCGAGCTCCTATAATTCACCCCTCCACTTT
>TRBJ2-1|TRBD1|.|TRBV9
CASSPRTGLGNEQFF
TGTGCCAGCAGCCCTAGGACAGGGCTGGGGAATGAGCAGTTCTTC
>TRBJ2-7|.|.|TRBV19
CASQDGGYEQYF
TGTGCCAGCCAGGACGGGGGCTACGAGCAGTACTTC
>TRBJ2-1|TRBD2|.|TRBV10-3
CATEEREGHNEQFF
TGTGCCACCGAAGAGCGGGAGGGCCACAATGAGCAGTTCTTC
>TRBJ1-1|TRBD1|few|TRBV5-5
CASSSAGGQNTEAFF
TGTGCCAGCAGCTCCGCAGGGGGCCAGAACACTGAAGCTTTCTTT
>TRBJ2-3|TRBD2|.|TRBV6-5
CASSPGTSGTDTQYF
TGTGCCAGCAGTCCCGGGACTAGCGGCACAGATACGCAGTATTTT
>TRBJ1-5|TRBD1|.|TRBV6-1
CASSVEGQGARQPQHF
TGTGCCAGCAGTGTGGAAGGACAGGGGGCGAGGCAGCCCCAGCATTTT
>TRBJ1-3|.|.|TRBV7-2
CASSLTRSSGNTIYF
TGTGCCAGCAGCTTAACGAGGAGCTCTGGAAACACCATATATTTT
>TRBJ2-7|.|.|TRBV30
CAWSLSGHEQYF
TGTGCCTGGAGTTTATCGGGTCACGAGCAGTACTTC
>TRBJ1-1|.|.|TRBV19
CASSSSGRLGTEAFF
TGTGCCAGTAGTTCCTCCGGAAGGCTGGGCACTGAAGCTTTCTTT
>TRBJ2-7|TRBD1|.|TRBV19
CASSAGSGQGPEQYF
TGTGCCAGTAGTGCGGGGTCGGGACAGGGTCCCGAGCAGTACTTC
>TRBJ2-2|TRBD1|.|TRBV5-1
CASSLETGGTGELFF
TGCGCCAGCAGCTTGGAGACAGGGGGCACCGGGGAGCTGTTTTTT
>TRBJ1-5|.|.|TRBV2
CASSVLGQPQHF
TGTGCCAGCAGTGTTCTGGGTCAGCCCCAGCATTTT
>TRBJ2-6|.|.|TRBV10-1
CASSESGHGANVLTF
TGCGCCAGCAGTGAGTCGGGACATGGGGCCAACGTCCTGACTTTC
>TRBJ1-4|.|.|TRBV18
CASSPGRGNEKLFF
TGTGCCAGTTCCCCAGGGAGGGGGAATGAAAAACTGTTTTTT
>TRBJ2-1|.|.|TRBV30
CAWSEESSYNEQFF
TGTGCCTGGAGTGAGGAGAGCTCCTACAATGAGCAGTTCTTC
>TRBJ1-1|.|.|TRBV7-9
CASSLGTEAFF
TGTGCCAGCAGCTTGGGCACTGAAGCTTTCTTT
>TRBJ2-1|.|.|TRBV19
CASSMGRGSGSSSYNEQFF
TGTGCCAGTAGTATGGGCCGGGGGAGCGGGTCTAGCTCCTACAATGAGCAGTTCTTC
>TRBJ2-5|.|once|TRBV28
CASSPGTYQETQYF
TGTGCCAGCAGTCCCGGGACCTACCAAGAGACCCAGTACTTC
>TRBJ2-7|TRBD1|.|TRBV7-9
CASTPGQPFYEQYF
TGTGCCAGCACCCCGGGACAGCCTTTCTACGAGCAGTACTTC
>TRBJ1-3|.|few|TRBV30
CAWSDRDGNTIYF
TGTGCCTGGAGTGACAGGGATGGAAACACCATATATTTT
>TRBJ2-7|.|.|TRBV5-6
CASSPGGGIEYEQYF
TGTGCCAGCAGCCCGGGGGGCGGGATAGAGTACGAGCAGTACTTC
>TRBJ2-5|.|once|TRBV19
CASSIDLSDGAQYF
TGTGCCAGTAGTATAGATCTGAGCGACGGGGCCCAGTACTTC